These 30 T cell receptor beta chains originate from one sample sequenced in a study of blood T cell repertoires in COVID-19 (dated by TCRdb to the early 2020s). Libraries came from the immunoSEQ multiplex PCR assay. The table comes from immuneACCESS by way of TCRdb, which keeps in-frame sequences with V and J called. Part of the clones is missing from these tables; in studies checked, under half for an unresolved V gene and the rest for unknown reasons. Across this sample there are 100,000 to 150,000 clones, with around four fifths seen only once. Together, the top ten hold about 5.5% of the sample. Sample: peripheral blood. These receptors were taken from a man older than 75 with active or convalescent COVID-19.

This sequence joins TRBV7-9 and TRBJ1-1, with D perhaps TRBD1 (5 bases). The CDR3 totals 13 residues. Germline CDR1 is SEHNR and CDR2 is FQNEAQ (reference sequence). Trimming took off 4 bases at V and 2 bases at J, with 8 bases between the two ends. The CDR3, as DNA: TGTGCCAGCAGCTACGACAGTAACACTGAAGCTTTCTTT. Its translation is CASSYDSNTEAFF. The complete variable domain, with remaining parts taken from reference TRBV7-9 and TRBJ1-1, reads DTGVSQNPRHKITKRGQNVTFRCDPISEHNRLYWYRQTLGQGPEFLTYFQNEAQLEKSRLLSDRFSAERPKGSFSTLEIQRTEQGDSAMYLCASSYDSNTEAFFGQGTRLTVV.

This rearrangement joins TRBV5-1 to TRBJ1-4; 8 nucleotides agree with TRBD1. Germline V gene sequence: CDR1 SGHRS, CDR2 YFSETQ. This CDR3 region has 15 residues. V was pared by 0 bases and J by 6 bases, with 4 bases of the junction left unmatched. The CDR3 nucleotides are TGCGCCAGCAGCTTGGGCGACAGGGGACATGAAAAACTGTTTTTT. The encoded protein is CASSLGDRGHEKLFF.

The chain carries TRBV19 and TRBJ1-2; D may be TRBD1 (6 bases). There are 15 residues in the CDR3. From germline, CDR1 is LNHDA and CDR2 SQIVND (reference sequence). V was clipped by 3 bases and J by 4 bases, with 15 bases between them. This CDR3 is CASSIPPTGSYGYTF. The CDR3 DNA sequence: TGTGCCAGTAGTATCCCCCCGACAGGCAGCTATGGCTACACCTTC.

V and J are TRBV7-9 and TRBJ1-2; no firm D call. The CDR3 has 15 amino acids. Trimming took off 4 bases at V and 4 bases at J, with 16 bases between the two ends. The germline V gene encodes CDR1 SEHNR and CDR2 FQNEAQ (reference sequence). The CDR3 region has the DNA TGTGCCAGCAGCTCCTCAGGAGGGAAGAGCTATGGCTACACCTTC. Translation gives CASSSSGGKSYGYTF. Together with reference TRBV7-9 and TRBJ1-2, the CDR3 gives the full variable domain: DTGVSQNPRHKITKRGQNVTFRCDPISEHNRLYWYRQTLGQGPEFLTYFQNEAQLEKSRLLSDRFSAERPKGSFSTLEIQRTEQGDSAMYLCASSSSGGKSYGYTFGSGTRLTVV.

J is TRBJ2-2 and V is TRBV7-2; 10 nucleotides agree with TRBD2. This CDR3 is built from 15 residues. Germline loops: CDR1 SGHTA, CDR2 FQGNSA. The V gene end was trimmed by 6 bases and the J gene end by 4 bases; junction bases not matched to a gene: 5. The CDR3 loop is CASRGGLATTGELFF. DNA for the CDR3: TGTGCCAGCAGGGGGGGACTAGCGACCACCGGGGAGCTGTTTTTT.

V usage is TRBV14 and J usage is TRBJ2-1; 7 nucleotides agree with TRBD1. The V gene's germline CDR1 is SGHDN and CDR2 FVKESK. The CDR3 sequence is 15 residues long. The V gene end was trimmed by 4 bases and the J gene end by 2 bases; junction bases not matched to a gene: 5. CDR3 coding DNA: TGTGCCAGCAGCCGGGGACAGCCGACCTACAATGAGCAGTTCTTC. This sequence encodes CASSRGQPTYNEQFF.

This clone showed up just once. This sequence joins TRBV10-3 and TRBJ2-7; D possibly corresponds to TRBD2 (7 bases). The germline V gene encodes CDR1 ENHRY and CDR2 SYGVKD. Trimming removed 4 bases at V and 3 bases at J, with 13 bases between. The CDR3 length is 14 residues. CDR3 residues: CAISARGDNYEQYF. For the CDR3, the DNA is TGTGCCATCAGTGCCCGGGGGGACAACTACGAGCAGTACTTC.

The rearrangement joins TRBV4-3 to TRBJ2-1, with 8 positions matching TRBD2. The CDR3 sequence is 17 residues long. V dropped 0 bases and J dropped 8; count of bases not matched to a gene: 12. The germline gives CDR1 LGHNA, CDR2 YSLEER. CDR3 sequence: CASSQDRLAGLLDEQFF. The CDR3 DNA is TGCGCCAGCAGCCAAGATCGGTTAGCGGGGCTCCTTGATGAGCAGTTCTTC.

CDR3 protein: CASSPWATSGAWETQYF. The DNA of the CDR3 is TGTGCCAGCAGCCCATGGGCCACTAGCGGGGCGTGGGAGACCCAGTACTTC. The rearrangement joins TRBV7-6 to TRBJ2-5; 10 bases agree with TRBD2. V lost 5 bases and J lost 5; bases outside the gene matches: 14. CDR3 length: 17 residues. Germline V CDR1 and CDR2: SGHVS, FNYEAQ.

In DNA form, the CDR3 reads TGTGCCAGCAGATCGACTAGCGGGGGTTCCCAAGAGACCCAGTACTTC. This gives the protein CASRSTSGGSQETQYF. This sequence joins TRBV7-2 and TRBJ2-5; 12 bases map to TRBD2. V dropped 6 bases and J dropped 1; count of bases not matched to a gene: 6. CDR1 and CDR2 from the germline V gene are SGHTA and FQGNSA. The CDR3 extends over 16 amino acids.

The chain uses TRBV24-1 and TRBJ1-5; TRBD1 matches at 8 bases. The CDR3 is made up of 16 amino acids. After removal of 4 bases from V and 3 bases from J, the junction contained 7 bases not matched to a gene. Germline V CDR1 and CDR2: KGHDR, SFDVKD. This chain's CDR3 is CATSDSGQGFNQPQHF. In DNA, the CDR3 is TGTGCCACCAGTGACTCCGGACAGGGTTTCAATCAGCCCCAGCATTTT.

About this clone: The sample carries other DNA sequences with the same CDR3. The chain links TRBV9 to TRBJ1-6, with TRBD1 matching 9 bases. Trimming took 2 bases from V and 7 from J; bases not matched to a gene: 1. In germline, CDR1 is SGDLS, CDR2 YYNGEE. The CDR3 is 14 amino acids. CDR3: CASSVTGGNSPLHF. In DNA, the CDR3 is TGTGCCAGCAGCGTGACAGGGGGGAATTCACCCCTCCACTTT.

V and J are TRBV9 and TRBJ1-1; 7 bases map to TRBD1. V dropped 4 bases and J dropped 1; count of bases not matched to a gene: 4. CDR1 is SGDLS, CDR2 YYNGEE, per germline. The CDR3 totals 14 residues. CDR3 sequence reads: CASSPGQTNTEAFF. The CDR3 region has the DNA TGTGCCAGCAGCCCGGGACAGACGAACACTGAAGCTTTCTTT.

The V call is TRBV7-8, the J call TRBJ2-3, with a possible D match to TRBD1 (5 bases). The CDR3 is made up of 15 amino acids. Germline CDR1 and CDR2: SGHVS and FQNEAQ. Trimming stripped 7 bases from V and 4 bases from J, with 18 bases between. The CDR3 spells CASKTLSQGSDTQYF. For the CDR3, the DNA is TGTGCCAGCAAAACCCTAAGCCAGGGATCAGATACGCAGTATTTT.

The V and J genes are TRBV7-2 and TRBJ1-6, with D uncertain. From germline, CDR1 is SGHTA and CDR2 FQGNSA. V dropped 4 bases and J dropped 14 bases, with 15 bases sitting between them. This CDR3 region has 13 residues. The CDR3, as DNA: TGTGCCAGCAGCTACCCGGGATTTAGGTCCCTCCACTTT. Residues: CASSYPGFRSLHF.

The V call is TRBV7-9, the J call TRBJ1-1, with 9 nucleotides matching TRBD1. V shed 6 bases and J 5 bases; nucleotides not matched to a gene: 7. The CDR3 covers 14 residues. Germline assignment: CDR1 SEHNR and CDR2 FQNEAQ (reference sequence). The CDR3 spells CASSRQGGETEAFF. CDR3 DNA sequence: TGTGCCAGCAGTCGACAGGGGGGTGAGACTGAAGCTTTCTTT.

The chain combines TRBV6-1 with TRBJ1-2; D is undetermined. Trimming left V 3 bases short and J 4 bases short, with 12 bases between. This CDR3 has 14 amino acids. Germline V gene sequence: CDR1 MNHNS, CDR2 SASEGT. The CDR3 nucleotides are TGTGCCAGCAGTGAGGAGGGTTCCATCTATGGCTACACCTTC. This translates into CASSEEGSIYGYTF.

The J gene is TRBJ1-4, the V gene TRBV7-9; D possibly corresponds to TRBD1 (6 bases). From germline, CDR1 is SEHNR and CDR2 FQNEAQ (reference sequence). CDR3 length equals 13 residues. The ends were cut back, 8 bases at V and 3 bases at J, with 10 bases in the middle. CDR3 sequence: CASSDSPNEKLFF. CDR3 coding DNA: TGTGCCAGCTCGGACAGCCCTAATGAAAAACTGTTTTTT.

The V gene is TRBV2, the J gene TRBJ1-2; D gene ambiguous. The CDR3 extends over 14 amino acids. Germline lookup yields CDR1 SNHLY and CDR2 FYNNEI. Trimming cost V 1 base and J 4 bases, with 10 bases left between them. Here the CDR3 DNA reads TGTGCCAGCAGTGAAGGGCAGAACCCCTATGGCTACACCTTC. It encodes CASSEGQNPYGYTF.

This clone was detected only once. J is TRBJ2-3 and V is TRBV2; D not resolved. Trimming left V 1 base short and J 4 bases short, with 3 bases between. CDR3 size: 12 residues. Germline CDR1 and CDR2: SNHLY and FYNNEI. The CDR3 region is CASSEVADTQYF. The CDR3, as DNA: TGTGCCAGCAGTGAAGTCGCAGATACGCAGTATTTT.

The chain couples TRBV6-6 to TRBJ1-4; D is possibly TRBD1 (6 bases). Germline lookup yields CDR1 MNHNY and CDR2 SVGAGI (reference sequence). The CDR3 has 15 residues. Trimming took 3 bases from V and 2 from J, leaving 10 bases between them. The CDR3 DNA is TGTGCCAGCAGTTATGGCCAGGGGACTAATGAAAAACTGTTTTTT. Protein product: CASSYGQGTNEKLFF.

The chain links TRBV9 to TRBJ1-3; D is uncertain. V dropped 6 bases and J dropped 5 bases, with 15 bases sitting between them. Looked up from germline, CDR1 is SGDLS and CDR2 is YYNGEE. This CDR3 contains 14 residues. The CDR3 nucleotides read TGTGCCAGCACCCCGGCAGGCATGAGAAACACCATATATTTT. Translated: CASTPAGMRNTIYF.

J is TRBJ1-1 and V is TRBV11-3; D is unclear. CDR3 size: 13 residues. The V end was cut by 3 bases, the J end by 2 bases, with 7 bases between. In germline, CDR1 is SGHNT, CDR2 YENEEA. CDR3 DNA sequence: TGTGCCAGCAGCTTGGAGGGAAACACTGAAGCTTTCTTT. As protein: CASSLEGNTEAFF.

The chain joins TRBV19 to TRBJ1-6; the D gene is possibly TRBD1 (5 bases). The V and J ends lost 3 bases and 12 bases respectively, with 12 bases between them. This CDR3 comprises 13 residues. Germline V gene data show CDR1 as LNHDA and CDR2 as SQIVND (reference sequence). CDR3 sequence reads: CASSMGREGPLHF. CDR3 DNA sequence: TGTGCCAGTAGTATGGGCAGGGAGGGACCCCTCCACTTT.

The rearrangement joins TRBV10-3 to TRBJ2-1; 9 nucleotides agree with TRBD2. The CDR3 covers 16 residues. Per germline, CDR1 ENHRY and CDR2 SYGVKD. The trim removed 2 bases at V and 3 bases at J, leaving 5 bases unmatched. Written as DNA, the CDR3 is TGTGCCATCAGTGAGCCTGCGGGGGGGATCTACAATGAGCAGTTCTTC. It encodes CAISEPAGGIYNEQFF.

The CDR3 DNA reads as TGTGCCAGCAGACCTCTCGCGGGGCCCGCCGAGCAGTACTTC. Protein: CASRPLAGPAEQYF. The rearrangement joins TRBV27 to TRBJ2-7; tentatively, D is TRBD2 (6 bases). Looked up from germline, CDR1 is MNHEY and CDR2 is SMNVEV (reference sequence). CDR3 length equals 14 residues. V was cut by 6 bases and J by 6 bases, with 18 bases left in between.

This clone has only a few counts. J is TRBJ2-3 and V is TRBV6-2 or TRBV6-3, with 11 positions matching TRBD2. This CDR3 spans 15 amino acids. V gave up 5 bases and J gave up 1 base; unmatched junction bases: 2. Germline V gives CDR1 MNHEY, CDR2 SVGEGT. This CDR3 is CASSETSGGTDTQYF. The DNA for the CDR3 is TGTGCCAGCAGTGAGACTAGCGGGGGCACAGATACGCAGTATTTT.

The rearrangement uses TRBV12-5 and TRBJ1-1, with 10 bases identical to TRBD1. V trimming: 6 bases; J trimming: 5 bases; junction bases outside the gene matches: 6. The germline CDR1 and CDR2 sequences are LGHNT and FRNRAP. This CDR3 comprises 14 residues. CDR3 sequence (DNA): TGTGCTAGTGGGAATGACAGGGGGCGGACTGAAGCTTTCTTT. It encodes CASGNDRGRTEAFF.

This chain uses TRBV28 with TRBJ1-5; the match to TRBD1 covers 7 bases. CDR1 MDHEN and CDR2 SYDVKM come from the germline V gene. V shed 2 bases, J shed 4 bases, and the junction held 5 bases outside the gene matches. The CDR3 totals 15 residues. In nucleotides, the CDR3 is TGTGCCAGCAGTTTAGCCGACAGGGTAAATCAGCCCCAGCATTTT. Its translation: CASSLADRVNQPQHF.

The chain links TRBV19 to TRBJ1-4, with D maybe TRBD1 (6 bases). In germline, CDR1 is LNHDA, CDR2 SQIVND (reference sequence). The CDR3 has 14 residues. The V gene lost 4 bases and the J gene lost 17 bases, with 23 bases spanning the gap. The CDR3 DNA follows: TGTGCCAGTAGTACCCTAAGCGGGGGCGGAATAAGATTTTTT. Translation: CASSTLSGGGIRFF.